The 5 T cell receptor beta chains below all came from one sample that was sequenced in a study of cytomegalovirus exposure and HLA in healthy donors. 60 Vbeta and 13 Jbeta primers were used in PCR. Clones were read by immunoSEQ multiplex PCR, and TCRdb kept only the in-frame ones, dropping some. In all, the sample yields some 47,000 clones. Sample: PBMCs. Every receptor here comes from a woman aged 40 to 50 in good health and CMV-seronegative.

The chain links TRBV10-3 to TRBJ2-7; possible D gene TRBD2, 6 bases. The CDR3 contains 15 residues. Germline values: CDR1 ENHRY, CDR2 SYGVKD. V was trimmed by 0 bases and J by 2 bases, leaving 11 bases between them. The CDR3: CAISESGGGAYEQYF. CDR3 sequence (DNA): TGTGCCATCAGTGAGTCGGGAGGAGGGGCCTACGAGCAGTACTTC.

The chain uses TRBV7-3 and TRBJ2-7; TRBD2 aligns across 10 bases. The CDR3 totals 15 residues. Germline CDR1 and CDR2: SGHTA and FQGTGA. V was pared by 3 bases and J by 4 bases, with 6 bases of the junction left unmatched. The chain's CDR3 is CASSFIAGGEYEQYF. CDR3 sequence (DNA): TGTGCCAGCAGCTTTATAGCGGGGGGAGAATACGAGCAGTACTTC.

The gene calls are TRBV7-9 and TRBJ1-3, with 8 bases fitting TRBD1. Germline-derived CDR1 and CDR2 are SEHNR and FQNEAQ (reference sequence). Trimming cost V 4 bases and J 0 bases; bases outside gene matches: 11. This CDR3 has 18 residues. This CDR3 is CASSSPTTGASSGNTIYF. CDR3 bases: TGTGCCAGCAGCTCACCGACGACAGGGGCGAGCTCTGGAAACACCATATATTTT.

The V gene is TRBV30, the J gene TRBJ1-2; no firm D call. Trimming pared 3 bases from V and 8 bases from J, leaving 13 bases between. This CDR3 region has 12 residues. Per germline, CDR1 GTSNPN and CDR2 SVGIG (reference sequence). CDR3: CAWRGFTRGYTF. CDR3 sequence (DNA): TGTGCCTGGAGAGGTTTTACGAGGGGCTACACCTTC.

The chain is built from TRBV6-5 and TRBJ2-3; 7 nucleotides match TRBD2. With 6 bases clipped from V and 6 bases from J, the junction kept 9 bases outside the gene matches. The CDR3 consists of 14 residues. The germline gives CDR1 MNHEY, CDR2 SVGAGI. The CDR3 coding sequence is TGTGCCAGCAGGTTAGCGGGCCCTTTGGATACGCAGTATTTT. It codes for CASRLAGPLDTQYF.